This TCR beta chain was recovered during a study of CD8+ T cells in alopecia areata. For the study at large: The percentage of affected scalp area served as the score of severity for treated patients. Findings and limits, study-wide: Clarity of TCR sharing across patients fell short of that in mice, possibly HLA-related.

Extraction and reverse transcription of RNA yielded cDNA as the sequencing template. The repertoire was sequenced with immunoSEQ multiplex PCR; TCRdb's copy has only in-frame clones and lacks some. The data contain over 120,000 clones, roughly 52% of them singletons. CDR3 length: 15 residues. Per the germline V gene, CDR1 is SGHAT and CDR2 is FQNNGV. Trimming took 6 bases from V and 9 from J; bases not matched to a gene: 14. A single count supports this clone. Its target is not known. Treatment specified: oral pan-JAK inhibitor, 5-10 mg twice daily. Peripheral blood and lesional scalp punch biopsies came from alopecia areata patients.

Sequencing was performed on CD8+ T cells sorted from blood, taken at week 4, from a patient treated with tofacitinib. The V gene is TRBV11-2, the J gene TRBJ2-7; 10 bases align to TRBD1. This receptor was identified in a human donor with alopecia areata. This CDR3 is CASSSPGQGLRGQYF. CDR3 sequence (DNA): TGTGCCAGCAGTTCACCGGGACAGGGGTTGAGGGGGCAGTACTTC.